This is a list of T cell receptor beta chains from one sample in a study of T cell responses to AZD1222 COVID-19 vaccine. Generated by immunoSEQ multiplex PCR, the TCRdb table keeps only in-frame clones and is missing some. The profile shows 120,000 or so clones, approximately 80% of them singletons. The sequencing used peripheral blood, collected 28 days after the second AZD1222 dose. The receptors originated from an adult who received the AZD1222 COVID-19 vaccine. The conserved cysteine and the conserved F or W are not part of the CDR3 here. The D gene is left open where the match is weak.

D gene,J gene,V gene,CDR3 protein
NA,TRBJ1-2,TRBV7-2,ASSLAPAGAEVGYT
NA,TRBJ2-7,TRBV27,ASSFDRPAQQY
NA,TRBJ1-2,TRBV29-1,SVGDPGYT
TRBD1,TRBJ1-2,TRBV29-1,SVAGTGGEVGYT
NA,TRBJ1-2,TRBV5-1,ASSLVGADGYT
TRBD1,TRBJ1-5,TRBV6-2/TRBV6-3,ASSYSAGGRQGNQPQH
NA,TRBJ2-5,TRBV2,ASSERRVQETQY
NA,TRBJ1-6,TRBV19,ASRPEPGQNNSPLH
NA,TRBJ2-3,TRBV7-9,ASSPPGVSTDTQY
NA,TRBJ2-7,TRBV6-2/TRBV6-3,ASSRGGRGYEQY
TRBD2,TRBJ2-1,TRBV5-1,ASSSRAAGAGGPGEQF
NA,TRBJ1-5,TRBV16,ASSQLGRGNQPQH
TRBD2,TRBJ2-7,TRBV9,ASSRAGSYYEQY
NA,TRBJ1-1,TRBV6-1,ASSEDLGQNTEAF
TRBD1,TRBJ1-6,TRBV2,ASDGGQVT
NA,TRBJ1-2,TRBV7-2,ASSPGRGYGYT
NA,TRBJ1-2,TRBV6-5,ASSPGIGGVYGYT
NA,TRBJ1-2,TRBV6-1,ASSEALYYGYT
NA,TRBJ2-1,TRBV29-1,SVEIGKNEQF
NA,TRBJ1-2,TRBV7-2,ASSPLGPVDGYT
TRBD1,TRBJ2-2,TRBV25-1,ASSGQGPGELF
NA,TRBJ2-3,TRBV5-3,VTGWPDTQY
NA,TRBJ1-1,TRBV6-5,ASRAWGGDTEAF
TRBD2,TRBJ2-5,TRBV3-1/TRBV3-2,ASSQTGGPKTQY
TRBD1,TRBJ2-3,TRBV11-2,ASSSRRTGSTDTQY
NA,TRBJ1-5,TRBV10-2,ASSGGVAQPQH
NA,TRBJ2-3,TRBV2,ASKGPRSTDTQY
TRBD1,TRBJ2-5,TRBV28,ASSLYRQGQY
TRBD1,TRBJ1-5,TRBV4-1,ASSQTTGGPNQPQH